This T cell receptor (beta chain) was recorded in a study of blood T cell repertoires in COVID-19 (dated by TCRdb to the early 2020s). For the wider study: Samples from collaborators originated in the United States, Italy and Spain and spanned both the acute and convalescent phases of COVID-19. The material from the prospective study consisted of cDNA or gDNA derived from T cells, B-cell-depleted T cells, or PBMCs. Deeply sampled blood TCRbeta repertoires from subjects exposed to, actively infected with, or recovered from COVID-19 were included in the dataset. A freely available public database, intended as a resource for researchers studying the immune response to SARS-CoV-2, is where the repertoires were released. Samples came from the ongoing ImmuneRACE study (first 160 participants) plus 1,254 subjects from 6 global collaborators. A de-identified subject ID, COVID-19 status, age in years and sex were almost always included in the sample metadata. Where available, HLA class I and class II types were taken from metadata supplied by the sample provider and were not determined by assay-based typing. The research as a whole found: The quantity of clinical and demographic metadata differed by source and by participant and was supplied without curation.

Including cysteine and phenylalanine, the CDR3 has 12 amino acids. Only the CDR3 DNA is retained, 36 bases long and in frame from the first base. The germline ends are 6 bases apart after V is trimmed by 4 bases and J by 3 bases. CDR1 and CDR2 were assigned from the germline V gene as SGHDN and FVKESK. The immunoSEQ Assay, a bias-controlled multiplex PCR, was used to amplify TCRbeta CDR3 regions from genomic DNA. Per the source publication's procedure: The number of nucleated cells in each sample was estimated from the amplification of reference gene primers within the assay. Sequence reads were collapsed and filtered to measure the absolute abundance of every unique TCRbeta CDR3 rearrangement. Productive Simpson clonality was computed per sample as the square root of Simpson's diversity index over productive rearrangements. In TCRdb, the immuneACCESS table is reduced to in-frame sequences with V and J assigned. These tables do not hold every clone; where another copy was compared, an unresolved V gene accounts for under half, and the others remain unexplained. V and J calls and clone size are given by that table; D and trimming were obtained from the DNA. Recorded for this sample are about 77,000 clones; about 88% of them occurred a single time. The ten top clones hold 15% to 20% of the sample.

The collaborating institutions used their own protocols to collect whole blood in K2EDTA tubes. Collaborator samples were shipped for TCRbeta analysis as frozen whole blood, isolated PBMCs, or DNA extracted from either sample type. With regard to this clone: Its recognized antigen is unknown. No much larger clone is present one base from it, and per-base qualities are unavailable.

The receptor's source is a woman older than 75 with active or convalescent COVID-19. The rearranged segments are TRBV14 and TRBJ1-2; the D gene lacks a confident call. The sequenced material came from peripheral blood. DNA sequence: TGTGCCAGCAGCCCTGACTACTATGGCTACACCTTC. It specifies CASSPDYYGYTF.